Listed below are T cell receptor beta chains from one sample, sequenced in a study of pediatric ulcerative colitis. The data were produced by immunoSEQ multiplex PCR, yet TCRdb's version contains in-frame clones alone and is incomplete. The sample includes about 22,000 clones, approximately 74% seen only once; the top ten take about a sixth. The sample taken for sequencing was gut tissue. The source is a boy younger than 18 with severe ulcerative colitis. The CDR3 runs from the conserved cysteine through the conserved F or W. A D gene is named only where the DNA matches it firmly. Not every row has a clone size; where given, it reads once, few, many or a size class.

>TRBJ1-6|TRBV19|-|-
TGTGCCAGTAGTATGGGAGTATTT
CASSMGVF
>TRBJ2-5|TRBV18|TRBD2|-
TGTGCCAGCTCACCCGAAAGACTAGCGGGCCAAGAGACCCAGTACTTC
CASSPERLAGQETQYF
>TRBJ1-2|TRBV5-6|-|few
TGTGCCAGCAGCTTCCTACAGGGCAGAGATCCTGGCTACACCTTC
CASSFLQGRDPGYTF
>TRBJ2-7|TRBV19|-|-
TGTGCCAGTACCCCTGCGGTCGGCCTTCCCTACGAGCAGTACTTC
CASTPAVGLPYEQYF
>TRBJ2-6|TRBV18|-|-
TGTGCCAGCTCACCCAACGGGGGCGCCGGGGCCAACGTCCTGACTTTC
CASSPNGGAGANVLTF
>TRBJ2-1|TRBV5-6|-|-
TGTGCCAGCAGCTTGGACAACCCCGACATCGTGGATGAGCAGTTCTTC
CASSLDNPDIVDEQFF
>TRBJ2-5|TRBV6-6|-|-
TGTGCCAGCAGTTACACGGGGCGAGAGACCCAGTACTTC
CASSYTGRETQYF
>TRBJ2-7|TRBV4-3|TRBD2|-
TGCGCCAGCAGTGAGACAATCGGCGGGGGGGGTTTCTACGAGCAGTACTTC
CASSETIGGGGFYEQYF
>TRBJ2-7|TRBV2|-|-
TGTGCCAGCAGTGCTGACTCCTACGAGCAGTACTTC
CASSADSYEQYF
>TRBJ1-1|TRBV7-3|-|once
TGTGCCAGCAGCTTATTCGTTGGCGAGGGAGCTTTCTTT
CASSLFVGEGAFF
>TRBJ2-2|TRBV7-3|-|-
TGTGCCAGCAGCTTAAATTCCCCCGACACCGGGGAGCTGTTTTTT
CASSLNSPDTGELFF